One sample yielded the 26 T cell receptor beta chains listed below, sequenced in a study of T cell repertoires in cytomegalovirus infection. TCRdb fed the reads into MiXCR, producing one record per CDR3 protein. The sample lists about 570,000 distinct CDR3 sequences, almost 40% occurring once. No antigens are known for them. Sequencing used cultured PBMCs, obtained from culture after CMV antigen stimulation. The receptor source for this set is a human donor in good health (CMV status not recorded). Some clones in this sample may be carry-over from other donors' samples.

The chain combines TRBV11-3 with TRBJ2-2, with 13 bases matching TRBD2. This CDR3 comprises 18 residues. Germline assignment: CDR1 SGHNT and CDR2 YENEEA. V shed 1 base, J shed 4 bases, and the junction held 6 bases outside the gene matches. The CDR3 DNA is TGTGCCAGCAGCTTAGCCGGACTAGCGGGAGCGGTCACCGGGGAGCTGTTTTTT. Protein product: CASSLAGLAGAVTGELFF. Together with reference TRBV11-3 and TRBJ2-2, the CDR3 gives the full variable domain: EAGVVQSPRYKIIEKKQPVAFWCNPISGHNTLYWYLQNLGQGPELLIRYENEEAVDDSQLPKDRFSAERLKGVDSTLKIQPAELGDSAVYLCASSLAGLAGAVTGELFFGEGSRLTVL.

This chain connects TRBV12-3 or TRBV12-4 to TRBJ2-2; D is ambiguous. V lost 3 bases and J 5 bases, leaving 10 bases between the germline ends. The CDR3 has 14 residues. The CDR3 DNA follows: TGTGCCAGCAGTTTTCAGCGTGTGACCGGGGAGCTGTTTTTT. Translating it yields CASSFQRVTGELFF.

The J gene is TRBJ2-1, the V gene TRBV18; tentative D call: TRBD1 (6 bases). V lost 2 bases to trimming and J lost 6 bases, with 11 bases between them. Per the germline V gene, CDR1 is KGHSH and CDR2 is LQKENI. This CDR3 has 14 amino acids. The DNA for the CDR3 is TGTGCCAGCTCACCAGGGGGCAGCTTCAATGAGCAGTTCTTC. Translating gives CASSPGGSFNEQFF.

This clonotype was seen repeatedly, ten times or more. CDR3 sequence (DNA): TGTGCCAGCAGAACCGGGACAGCGAACACTGAAGCTTTCTTT. It is translated as CASRTGTANTEAFF. The chain links TRBV7-2 to TRBJ1-1; 7 nucleotides agree with TRBD1. The V gene end was trimmed by 6 bases and the J gene end by 1 base; junction bases not matched to a gene: 5. The CDR3 length is 14 residues. Germline V gene sequence: CDR1 SGHTA, CDR2 FQGNSA.

The chain couples TRBV7-4 to TRBJ1-1; D not certain. CDR3 size: 11 residues. Trimming removed 1 base at V and 10 bases at J, with 7 bases between. CDR1 and CDR2 (germline): SGHVT, SQSDAQ. This CDR3 reads CASSLGTLAFF. The CDR3 nucleotides are TGTGCCAGCAGCTTAGGGACTTTAGCTTTCTTT. Drawing the rest from reference TRBV7-4 and TRBJ1-1, the complete variable domain is GAGVSQSPRYKVAKRGRDVALRCDSISGHVTLYWYRQTLGQGSEVLTYSQSDAQRDKSGRPSGRFSAERPERSVSTLKIQRTEQGDSAVYLCASSLGTLAFFGQGTRLTVV.

Regarding this clonotype: The germline gene is not matched at one end of the junction; a read error may be the cause. V is TRBV12-3 or TRBV12-4 and J is TRBJ2-5; 9 bases fit TRBD2. This CDR3 is 15 amino acids long. CDR3 sequence: CASSVAGAKQETQYF. The CDR3 nucleotides are TGTGCCAGCAGTGTAGCGGGGGCGAAACAAGAGACCCAGTACTTC.

This clonotype came up many times. This chain links TRBV7-2 with TRBJ2-4; TRBD2 aligns across 7 bases. V shed 5 bases and J 7 bases; nucleotides not matched to a gene: 8. The CDR3 is 14 amino acids. Germline assignment: CDR1 SGHTA and CDR2 FQGNSA. CDR3 loop: CASSRGTRGNIQYF. CDR3 sequence (DNA): TGTGCCAGCAGCAGAGGGACGCGGGGGAACATTCAGTACTTC.

V usage is TRBV4-1 and J usage is TRBJ2-6, with D tentatively TRBD1 or TRBD2 (5 bases each). There are 17 residues in the CDR3. The germline V gene has CDR1 MGHRA and CDR2 YSYEKL. V lost 4 bases and J lost 0, with 13 bases in between. The CDR3 coding sequence is TGCGCCAGCAGCCCGAGGGGCCAGGTCTCTGGGGCCAACGTCCTGACTTTC. Amino acids: CASSPRGQVSGANVLTF.

The CDR3 DNA sequence: TGTGCCAGCAGCTTTTCTGGCTGGGATGGCTACACCTTC. The encoded protein is CASSFSGWDGYTF. V gene TRBV7-2 combines with J gene TRBJ1-2, with no clear D. Germline loops: CDR1 SGHTA, CDR2 FQGNSA. CDR3 length equals 13 residues. Between the trimmed V and J ends, which lost 3 bases and 6 bases, there was a span of 11 bases.

This clonotype showed up just a few times. This sequence joins TRBV7-2 and TRBJ1-5, with a possible D match to TRBD1 (5 bases). The germline V gene has CDR1 SGHTA and CDR2 FQGNSA. V was trimmed by 5 bases and J by 7 bases, leaving 12 bases between them. CDR3 length equals 13 residues. CDR3: CASSIQRDQPQHF. CDR3 nucleotide sequence: TGTGCCAGCAGCATACAGCGGGACCAGCCCCAGCATTTT.

V usage is TRBV6-1 and J usage is TRBJ2-1; 9 bases map to TRBD1. The length of the CDR3 is 15 residues. Germline assignment: CDR1 MNHNS and CDR2 SASEGT. V lost 3 bases and J lost 2; bases outside the gene matches: 2. As DNA, the CDR3 is TGTGCCAGCAGTGACGACAGGGGGACCTACAATGAGCAGTTCTTC. Encoded protein: CASSDDRGTYNEQFF.

The chain uses TRBV10-3 and TRBJ1-1; 8 bases match TRBD1. The germline V gene encodes CDR1 ENHRY and CDR2 SYGVKD. The V and J ends lost 2 bases and 4 bases, in that order; junction bases with no gene match: 0. The length of the CDR3 is 13 residues. The CDR3 is CAISEDRGTEAFF. In DNA form, the CDR3 reads TGTGCCATCAGTGAGGACAGGGGCACTGAAGCTTTCTTT.

The rearrangement links TRBV7-2 to TRBJ1-6, with 7 bases matching TRBD1. The germline V gene has CDR1 SGHTA and CDR2 FQGNSA. The CDR3 totals 16 residues. V lost 4 bases to trimming and J lost 9 bases; unmatched junction nucleotides: 12. CDR3 residues: CASSYPPGQRSSPLHF. CDR3 DNA sequence: TGTGCCAGCAGCTACCCCCCGGGACAGCGGTCTTCACCCCTCCACTTT.

This clonotype was observed a handful of times. V gene TRBV7-2 combines with J gene TRBJ2-6; D is unclear. The length of the CDR3 is 15 residues. V lost 1 base and J lost 1, with 5 bases in between. Per the germline V gene, CDR1 is SGHTA and CDR2 is FQGNSA. This CDR3 is CASSLGQSGANVLTF. Here the CDR3 DNA reads TGTGCCAGCAGCTTAGGGCAATCTGGGGCCAACGTCCTGACTTTC.

The chain uses TRBV6-1 and TRBJ2-7; D gene unclear. Deletions cut 5 bases from V and 2 bases from J, with 7 bases between. Per the germline V gene, CDR1 is MNHNS and CDR2 is SASEGT. This CDR3 is 12 amino acids long. The CDR3 DNA reads TGTGCCAGCAGTCCGCTACCCTACGAGCAGTACTTC. Encoded protein: CASSPLPYEQYF.

CDR3 amino acids: CSARVASGKETQYF. The CDR3 DNA reads TGCAGTGCTAGAGTGGCTAGCGGAAAAGAGACCCAGTACTTC. The genes are TRBV20-1 and TRBJ2-5; TRBD2 matches at 7 bases. Germline V gene lookup returns CDR1 DFQATT and CDR2 SNEGSKA (reference sequence). Trimming at V came to 1 base and at J to 3 bases, leaving 5 bases not matched to a gene. CDR3 length: 14 amino acids.

V is TRBV7-2 and J is TRBJ1-4; perhaps TRBD1 as D (5 bases). V was pared by 4 bases and J by 7 bases, with 13 bases between. The CDR3 is made up of 14 amino acids. Germline loops: CDR1 SGHTA, CDR2 FQGNSA. CDR3 protein: CASSWGRESEKLFF. The CDR3 region has the DNA TGTGCCAGCAGCTGGGGCAGGGAGAGTGAAAAACTGTTTTTT. Combining the CDR3 with reference TRBV7-2 and TRBJ1-4 gives the whole variable domain GAGVSQSPSNKVTEKGKDVELRCDPISGHTALYWYRQSLGQGLEFLIYFQGNSAPDKSGLPSDRFSAERTGGSVSTLTIQRTQQEDSAVYLCASSWGRESEKLFFGSGTQLSVL.

There are many counts of this clonotype. The chain is built from TRBV5-1 and TRBJ2-5; D might be TRBD2 (5 bases). V lost 4 bases and J lost 0, with 16 bases in between. This CDR3 comprises 16 residues. The V gene's germline CDR1 is SGHRS and CDR2 YFSETQ. CDR3 DNA sequence: TGCGCCAGCAGCCTAGGGCCGGGATCATACCAAGAGACCCAGTACTTC. It encodes CASSLGPGSYQETQYF.

The chain links TRBV20-1 to TRBJ2-5, with 12 bases aligning to TRBD2. Germline CDR1 reads DFQATT; CDR2 reads SNEGSKA (reference sequence). CDR3 length equals 14 residues. J gave up 3 bases and V 5 bases, and 4 bases lay outside the gene matches. For the CDR3, the DNA is TGCAGTGCTTCTCTAGCGGGGGGGAAAGAGACCCAGTACTTC. It specifies CSASLAGGKETQYF.

This clonotype has at least ten counts. The chain combines TRBV7-2 with TRBJ2-5; D may be TRBD1 (6 bases). V was pared by 1 base and J by 3 bases, with 12 bases between. This CDR3 contains 15 residues. Germline V gives CDR1 SGHTA, CDR2 FQGNSA. Here the CDR3 reads CASSLVPAGEETQYF. In DNA, the CDR3 is TGTGCCAGCAGCTTAGTTCCTGCAGGGGAAGAGACCCAGTACTTC.

This chain links TRBV6-6 with TRBJ1-2; the D is unclear. Germline V gene lookup returns CDR1 MNHNY and CDR2 SVGAGI (reference sequence). CDR3 size: 14 residues. V lost 2 bases to trimming and J lost 6 bases, with 13 bases between them. The CDR3 loop reads CASSYPGRLDGYTF. The CDR3 DNA is TGTGCCAGCAGTTACCCCGGACGGTTAGATGGCTACACCTTC.

CDR3 nucleotides: TGTGCCAGCAGTTTATTCACAGGGGGCATCGGTGGCTACACCTTC. Translated, it gives CASSLFTGGIGGYTF. V usage is TRBV27 and J usage is TRBJ1-2; 9 nucleotides line up with TRBD1. CDR3 length: 15 amino acids. Germline assignment: CDR1 MNHEY and CDR2 SMNVEV (reference sequence). V dropped 1 base and J dropped 7; count of bases not matched to a gene: 7.

J is TRBJ1-1 and V is TRBV7-9, with a weak D call TRBD1 (6 bases). CDR1 is SEHNR, CDR2 FQNEAQ, per germline (reference sequence). Trimming removed 1 base from V and 8 bases from J, with 17 bases in between. The CDR3 length is 15 residues. CDR3 coding DNA: TGTGCCAGCAGCTTAGTGGGTATCGGGGGGGCCGAAGCTTTCTTT. It translates to CASSLVGIGGAEAFF.

The V gene is TRBV7-2, the J gene TRBJ2-1, with D perhaps assigned TRBD1 or TRBD2 (6 bases each). Trimming cost V 1 base and J 3 bases, with 16 bases left between them. CDR1 SGHTA and CDR2 FQGNSA come from the germline V gene. The CDR3 has 17 amino acids. DNA for the CDR3: TGTGCCAGCAGCTTAGTGGGGGGCCCCCTCAACTACAATGAGCAGTTCTTC. Translated: CASSLVGGPLNYNEQFF.

This clonotype was recorded many times. The rearrangement links TRBV7-8 to TRBJ1-4; D is perhaps TRBD1 (5 bases). Deletions cut 11 bases from V and 0 bases from J, with 13 bases between. Germline V CDR1 and CDR2: SGHVS, FQNEAQ. The CDR3 runs to 14 residues. The CDR3 protein is CAPPRGPTNEKLFF. The DNA for the CDR3 is TGTGCCCCCCCGCGGGGACCAACTAATGAAAAACTGTTTTTT.

J is TRBJ2-7 and V is TRBV20-1; D not resolved. There are 12 residues in the CDR3. Between the trimmed V and J ends, which lost 0 bases and 6 bases, there was a span of 9 bases. Germline CDR1 DFQATT, CDR2 SNEGSKA (reference sequence). The DNA for the CDR3 is TGCAGTGCTAGAGACAGGCCCCGCGAGCAGTACTTC. This encodes CSARDRPREQYF.